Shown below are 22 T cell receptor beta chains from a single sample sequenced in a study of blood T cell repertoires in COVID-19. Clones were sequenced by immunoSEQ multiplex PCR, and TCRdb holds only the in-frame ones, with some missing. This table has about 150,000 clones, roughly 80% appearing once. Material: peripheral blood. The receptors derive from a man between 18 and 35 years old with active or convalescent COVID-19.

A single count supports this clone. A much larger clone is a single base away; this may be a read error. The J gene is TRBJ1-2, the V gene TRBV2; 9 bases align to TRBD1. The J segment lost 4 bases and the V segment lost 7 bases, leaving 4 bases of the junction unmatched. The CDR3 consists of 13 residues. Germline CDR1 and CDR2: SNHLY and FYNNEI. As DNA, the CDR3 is TGTGCCAGCATGGGGACAGGGCTCTATGGCTACACCTTC. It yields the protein CASMGTGLYGYTF.

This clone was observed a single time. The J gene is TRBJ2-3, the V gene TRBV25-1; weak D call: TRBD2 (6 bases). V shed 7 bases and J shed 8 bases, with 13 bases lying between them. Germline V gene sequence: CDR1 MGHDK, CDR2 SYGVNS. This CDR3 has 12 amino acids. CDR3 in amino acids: CASTGEEGTQYF. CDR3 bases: TGTGCCAGCACCGGGGAGGAGGGTACGCAGTATTTT. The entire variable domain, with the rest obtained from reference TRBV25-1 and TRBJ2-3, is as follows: EADIYQTPRYLVIGTGKKITLECSQTMGHDKMYWYQQDPGMELHLIHYSYGVNSTEKGDLSSESTVSRIRTEHFPLTLESARPSHTSQYLCASTGEEGTQYFGPGTRLTVL.

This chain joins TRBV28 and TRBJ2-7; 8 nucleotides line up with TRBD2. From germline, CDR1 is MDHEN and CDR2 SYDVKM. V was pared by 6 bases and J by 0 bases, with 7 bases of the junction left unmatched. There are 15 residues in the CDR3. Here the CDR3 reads CASSLRGVRSYEQYF. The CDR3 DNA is TGTGCCAGCAGCCTGCGGGGGGTTCGCTCCTACGAGCAGTACTTC.

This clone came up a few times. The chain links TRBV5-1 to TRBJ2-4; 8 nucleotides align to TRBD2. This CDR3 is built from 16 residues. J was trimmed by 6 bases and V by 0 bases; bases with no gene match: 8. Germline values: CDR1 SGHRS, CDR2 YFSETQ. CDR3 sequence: CASSLAPAGAGNIQYF. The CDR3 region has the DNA TGCGCCAGCAGCTTGGCTCCAGCGGGGGCGGGAAACATTCAGTACTTC.

In DNA form, the CDR3 reads TGCGCCAGCAGCCAAAGACTTCCTAGTGGCTCCTATAATTCACCCCTCCACTTT. Its translation: CASSQRLPSGSYNSPLHF. V usage is TRBV4-1 and J usage is TRBJ1-6; no clear D gene. Germline loops: CDR1 MGHRA, CDR2 YSYEKL. V lost 2 bases, J lost 0 bases, and 14 bases lay in between. The CDR3 extends over 18 amino acids.

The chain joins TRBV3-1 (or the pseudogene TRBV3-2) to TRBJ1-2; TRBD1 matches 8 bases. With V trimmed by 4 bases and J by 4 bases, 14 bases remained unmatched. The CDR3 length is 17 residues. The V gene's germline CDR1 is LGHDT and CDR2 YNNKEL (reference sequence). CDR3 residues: CASSLHDESTGAYGYTF. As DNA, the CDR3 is TGTGCCAGCAGCCTACACGATGAGTCGACAGGGGCCTATGGCTACACCTTC.

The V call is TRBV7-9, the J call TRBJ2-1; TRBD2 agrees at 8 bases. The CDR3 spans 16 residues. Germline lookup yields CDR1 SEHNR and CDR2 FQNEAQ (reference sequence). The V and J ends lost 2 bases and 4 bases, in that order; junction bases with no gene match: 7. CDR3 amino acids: CASSLYGGRNYNEQFF. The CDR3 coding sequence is TGTGCCAGCAGCTTATATGGCGGGAGGAATTACAATGAGCAGTTCTTC.

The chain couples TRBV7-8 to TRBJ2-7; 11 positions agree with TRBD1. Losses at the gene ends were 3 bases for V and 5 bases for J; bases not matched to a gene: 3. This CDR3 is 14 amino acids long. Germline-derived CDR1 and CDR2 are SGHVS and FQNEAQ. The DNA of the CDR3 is TGTGCCAGCAGCTTCGGACAGGGGGCCCACGAGCAGTACTTC. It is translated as CASSFGQGAHEQYF.

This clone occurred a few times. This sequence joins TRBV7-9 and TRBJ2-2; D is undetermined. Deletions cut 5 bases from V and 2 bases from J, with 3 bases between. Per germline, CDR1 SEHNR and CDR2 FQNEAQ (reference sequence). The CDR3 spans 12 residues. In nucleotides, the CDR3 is TGTGCCAGCAGCCATAACACCGGGGAGCTGTTTTTT. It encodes CASSHNTGELFF.

CDR3 in DNA: TGTGCCAGCAGCTTTGGCATCTCGCAAGAGACCCAGTACTTC. It encodes CASSFGISQETQYF. The chain joins TRBV7-2 to TRBJ2-5; the D is unclear. Germline V gene data show CDR1 as SGHTA and CDR2 as FQGNSA. Trimming pared 3 bases from V and 2 bases from J, leaving 10 bases between. This CDR3 spans 14 amino acids.

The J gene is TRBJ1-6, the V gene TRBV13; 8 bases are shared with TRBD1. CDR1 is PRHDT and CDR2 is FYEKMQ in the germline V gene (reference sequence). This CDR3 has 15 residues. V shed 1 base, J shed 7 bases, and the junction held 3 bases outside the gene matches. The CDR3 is CASSLAGTGNSPLHF. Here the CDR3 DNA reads TGTGCCAGCAGCTTAGCCGGGACAGGAAATTCACCCCTCCACTTT.

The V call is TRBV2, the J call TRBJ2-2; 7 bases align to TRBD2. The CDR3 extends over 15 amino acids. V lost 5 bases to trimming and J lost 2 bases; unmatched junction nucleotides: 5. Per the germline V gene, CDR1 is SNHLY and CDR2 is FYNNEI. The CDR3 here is CASSFERGNTGELFF. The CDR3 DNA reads TGTGCCAGCAGTTTCGAGCGGGGCAACACCGGGGAGCTGTTTTTT.

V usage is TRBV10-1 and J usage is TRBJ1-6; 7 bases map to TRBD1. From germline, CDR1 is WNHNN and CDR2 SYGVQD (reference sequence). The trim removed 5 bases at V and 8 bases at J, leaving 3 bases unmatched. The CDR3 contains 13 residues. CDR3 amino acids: CASSTDRDSPLHF. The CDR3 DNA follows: TGCGCCAGCAGTACCGACAGGGATTCACCCCTCCACTTT.

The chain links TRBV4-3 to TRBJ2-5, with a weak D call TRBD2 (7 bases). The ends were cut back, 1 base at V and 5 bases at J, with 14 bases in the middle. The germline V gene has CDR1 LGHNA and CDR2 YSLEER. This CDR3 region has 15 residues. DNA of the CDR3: TGCGCCAGCAGCCAAGTCTTCGGGGGGCAGGAGACCCAGTACTTC. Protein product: CASSQVFGGQETQYF.

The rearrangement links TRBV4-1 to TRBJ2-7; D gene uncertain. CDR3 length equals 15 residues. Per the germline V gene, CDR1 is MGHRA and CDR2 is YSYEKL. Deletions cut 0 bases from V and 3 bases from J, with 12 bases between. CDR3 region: CASSQDPQWLYEQYF. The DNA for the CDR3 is TGCGCCAGCAGCCAAGATCCACAGTGGCTCTACGAGCAGTACTTC.

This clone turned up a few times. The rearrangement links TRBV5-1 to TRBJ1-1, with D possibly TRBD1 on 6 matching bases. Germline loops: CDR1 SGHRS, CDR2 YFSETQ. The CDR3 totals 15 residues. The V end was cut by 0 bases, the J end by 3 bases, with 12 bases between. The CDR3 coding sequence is TGCGCCAGCAGCTTGGTCCCTGGGACATACACTGAAGCTTTCTTT. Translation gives CASSLVPGTYTEAFF.

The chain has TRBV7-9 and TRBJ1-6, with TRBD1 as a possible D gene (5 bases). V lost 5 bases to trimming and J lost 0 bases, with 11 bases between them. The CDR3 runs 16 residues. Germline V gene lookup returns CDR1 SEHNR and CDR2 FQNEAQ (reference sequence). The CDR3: CASSPIDSSYNSPLHF. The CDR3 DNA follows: TGTGCCAGCAGCCCAATTGACAGCTCCTATAATTCACCCCTCCACTTT.

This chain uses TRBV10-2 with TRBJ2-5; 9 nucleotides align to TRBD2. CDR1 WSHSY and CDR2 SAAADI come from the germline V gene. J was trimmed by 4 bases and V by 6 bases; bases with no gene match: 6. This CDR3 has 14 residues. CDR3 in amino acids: CASRLAGILETQYF. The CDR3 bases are TGCGCCAGCAGGCTAGCGGGGATCCTAGAGACCCAGTACTTC.

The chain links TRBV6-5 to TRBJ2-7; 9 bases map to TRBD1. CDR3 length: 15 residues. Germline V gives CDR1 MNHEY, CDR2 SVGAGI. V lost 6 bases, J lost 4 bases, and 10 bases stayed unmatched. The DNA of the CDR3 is TGTGCCAGCAGGAGGGGGGGGACAGGGCAATACGAGCAGTACTTC. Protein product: CASRRGGTGQYEQYF.

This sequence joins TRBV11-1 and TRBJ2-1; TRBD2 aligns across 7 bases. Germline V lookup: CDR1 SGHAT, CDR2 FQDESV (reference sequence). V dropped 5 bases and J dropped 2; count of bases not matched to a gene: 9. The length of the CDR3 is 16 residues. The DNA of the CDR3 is TGTGCCAGCAGCCTCGTGGGGGGGAGCCCCTACAATGAGCAGTTCTTC. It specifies CASSLVGGSPYNEQFF.

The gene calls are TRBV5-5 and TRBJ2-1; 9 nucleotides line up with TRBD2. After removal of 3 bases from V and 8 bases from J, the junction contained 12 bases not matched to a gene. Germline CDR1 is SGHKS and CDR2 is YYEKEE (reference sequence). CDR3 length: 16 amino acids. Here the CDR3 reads CASSSSLAGPGDEQFF. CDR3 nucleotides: TGTGCCAGCAGCTCCTCACTAGCGGGTCCGGGGGATGAGCAGTTCTTC.

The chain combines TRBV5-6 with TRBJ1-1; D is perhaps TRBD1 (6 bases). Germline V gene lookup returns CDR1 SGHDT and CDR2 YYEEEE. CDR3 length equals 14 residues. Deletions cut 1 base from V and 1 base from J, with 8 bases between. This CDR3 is CASSLPDRNTEAFF. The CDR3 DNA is TGTGCCAGCAGCTTGCCGGACAGGAACACTGAAGCTTTCTTT.